Sequencing of this T cell receptor beta chain was carried out in a study of blood T cell repertoires in COVID-19 (dated by TCRdb to 2019 to 2021). Regarding the research as a whole: Collaborator samples came from the United States, Italy and Spain and covered acute and convalescent phases of COVID-19. A de-identified subject ID, COVID-19 status, age in years and sex were almost always included in the sample metadata. The material from the prospective study consisted of cDNA or gDNA derived from T cells, B-cell-depleted T cells, or PBMCs. Samples came from the ongoing ImmuneRACE study (first 160 participants) plus 1,254 subjects from 6 global collaborators. Where available, HLA class I and class II types were taken from metadata supplied by the sample provider and were not determined by assay-based typing. The dataset comprised deeply sampled blood TCRbeta repertoires from subjects exposed to, actively infected with, or recovered from COVID-19. A freely available public database, intended as a resource for researchers studying the immune response to SARS-CoV-2, is where the repertoires were released.

The CDR3 goes from the cysteine to the phenylalanine over 17 residues. Only the CDR3 region is kept as DNA, spanning 51 bases read in frame from base 1. The germline V gene yields KGHSH for CDR1 and LQKENI for CDR2. The trim is 4 bases for V and 4 bases for J, with a gap of 22 bases between the germline ends. Summary of the overall study and its limitations: The quantity of clinical and demographic metadata differed by source and by participant and was supplied without curation.

This clone appeared once. The antigen it binds to is not known. No much larger clone exists at a distance of one base, and base qualities are not known. TCRbeta CDR3 regions were amplified from genomic DNA using the immunoSEQ Assay, a bias-controlled multiplex PCR. Turning to the authors' computational methods: The number of nucleated cells in each sample was estimated by amplification of reference gene primers within the assay. Sequence reads were collapsed and filtered to measure the absolute abundance of every unique TCRbeta CDR3 rearrangement. Productive Simpson clonality was computed per sample as the square root of Simpson's diversity index over productive rearrangements. The table was pulled from immuneACCESS by TCRdb, which kept in-frame rearrangements only. Such tables lose some clones; where checked, under half of the loss comes from unresolved V genes, and the rest has no known cause. V, J and clone size derive from that table, while D and trimming were established from the DNA sequence. This sample has about 53,000 clones in its table, and approximately 90% of those were observed once. The ten largest clonotypes hold under 3.5% of the sample.

Whole blood was collected in K2EDTA tubes by collaborating institutions according to the institutions' own protocols. For TCRbeta analysis, collaborators shipped samples as frozen whole blood, isolated PBMCs, or DNA extracted from either of those sample types. Source material: peripheral blood. This receptor was taken from an elderly man with acute or convalescent COVID-19. This sequence uses TRBV18 and TRBJ1-2; a confident D gene designation cannot be given. The CDR3 amino acid sequence is: CASSRSNSGPRLYGYTF. The nucleotide sequence is TGTGCCAGCTCACGATCCAACAGCGGCCCTCGCCTCTATGGCTACACCTTC.